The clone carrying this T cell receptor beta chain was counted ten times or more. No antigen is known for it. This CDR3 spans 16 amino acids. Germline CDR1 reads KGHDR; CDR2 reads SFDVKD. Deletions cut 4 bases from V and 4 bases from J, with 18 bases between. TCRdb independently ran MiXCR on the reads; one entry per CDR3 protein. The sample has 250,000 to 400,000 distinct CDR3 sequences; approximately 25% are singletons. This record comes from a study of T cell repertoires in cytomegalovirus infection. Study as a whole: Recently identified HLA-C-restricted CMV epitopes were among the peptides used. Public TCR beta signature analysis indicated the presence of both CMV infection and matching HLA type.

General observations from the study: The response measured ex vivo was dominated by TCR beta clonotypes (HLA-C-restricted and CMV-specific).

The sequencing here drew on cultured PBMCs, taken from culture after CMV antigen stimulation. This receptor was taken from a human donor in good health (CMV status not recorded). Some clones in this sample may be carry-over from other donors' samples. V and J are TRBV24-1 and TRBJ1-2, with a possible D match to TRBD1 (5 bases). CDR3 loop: CATSESGTPRGYGYTF. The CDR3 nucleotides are TGTGCCACCAGTGAATCCGGGACTCCTCGGGGCTATGGCTACACCTTC.